This passage covers 7 T cell receptor beta chains from one sample sequenced in a study of early T cells in non-severe SARS-CoV-2 infection. TCRdb reanalysed the 5' RACE reads using MiXCR and keeps one entry per CDR3 protein. The table includes tens of thousands of distinct CDR3 sequences, roughly an eighth detected once. Sequenced input: whole blood. The receptors come from an adult who was a healthcare worker with PCR-confirmed SARS-CoV-2 infection or an uninfected control (not recorded which).

The J gene is TRBJ1-1, the V gene TRBV5-1, with no clear D. The CDR3 sequence is 14 residues long. Germline values: CDR1 SGHRS, CDR2 YFSETQ. V was shortened by 0 bases and J by 5 bases, with 11 bases between the two germline ends. The chain's CDR3 is CASSLEQVSTEAFF. Written as DNA, the CDR3 is TGCGCCAGCAGCTTGGAACAAGTCAGTACTGAAGCTTTCTTT.

Only a few counts were recorded for this clonotype. The chain recombines TRBV7-3 with TRBJ2-3, with no clear D. The length of the CDR3 is 13 residues. Germline CDR1 and CDR2: SGHTA and FQGTGA. V was shortened by 0 bases and J by 4 bases, with 5 bases between the two germline ends. The chain's CDR3 is CASSLTYSDTQYF. For the CDR3, the DNA is TGTGCCAGCAGCTTAACGTACTCAGATACGCAGTATTTT.

This clonotype was detected only a few times. This CDR3 reads CASISRTGSVSGNTIYF. The CDR3 DNA sequence: TGTGCCAGTATCTCCCGAACAGGGAGCGTCTCTGGAAACACCATATATTTT. The chain couples TRBV19 to TRBJ1-3, with D perhaps TRBD1 (6 bases). Germline V gene lookup returns CDR1 LNHDA and CDR2 SQIVND (reference sequence). Trimming took off 7 bases at V and 0 bases at J, with 19 bases between the two ends. CDR3 length equals 17 residues.

V is TRBV29-1 and J is TRBJ2-1; 7 nucleotides match TRBD2. J gave up 1 base and V 3 bases, and 12 bases lay outside the gene matches. This CDR3 spans 17 amino acids. The V gene's germline CDR1 is SQVTM and CDR2 ANQGSEA. The CDR3 reads CSVDGSRGGRSYNEQFF. The CDR3 DNA sequence: TGCAGCGTTGATGGATCCCGGGGAGGGCGATCCTACAATGAGCAGTTCTTC.

This sequence joins TRBV7-6 and TRBJ1-5, with D possibly being TRBD1 (6 bases). The CDR3 totals 18 residues. Trimming stripped 4 bases from V and 0 bases from J, with 19 bases between. Germline V gene data show CDR1 as SGHVS and CDR2 as FNYEAQ. CDR3 DNA sequence: TGTGCCAGCAGCTCGCGCGGAGGGGGGACAAATAGCAATCAGCCCCAGCATTTT. This codes for CASSSRGGGTNSNQPQHF.

The J gene is TRBJ2-7, the V gene TRBV28; a weak D match, TRBD1 (5 bases). Germline V lookup: CDR1 MDHEN, CDR2 SYDVKM. V lost 8 bases, J lost 5 bases, and 13 bases lay in between. The CDR3 is 12 amino acids. This CDR3 is CASSQGWNEQYF. The CDR3 DNA is TGTGCCAGCTCTCAGGGATGGAACGAGCAGTACTTC.

The chain carries TRBV20-1 and TRBJ1-6; 7 bases fit TRBD1. J lost 8 bases, V lost 0 bases, and 13 bases had no gene match. CDR1 is DFQATT, CDR2 SNEGSKA, per germline (reference sequence). This CDR3 comprises 17 residues. DNA of the CDR3: TGCAGTGCTAGAGATCGGGGGAGGGGGCGCAAGCATTCACCCCTCCACTTT. Translating it yields CSARDRGRGRKHSPLHF.